This T cell receptor (beta chain) derives from a study of T-cell memory formation after mild COVID-19. Unmatched junction bases numbered 5, after V lost 4 bases and J lost 1 base. Per germline, CDR1 SGHTA and CDR2 FQGNSA. This CDR3 is 16 amino acids long. TCRdb processed the 5' RACE reads anew with MiXCR; each CDR3 protein has one entry. The sample has around 80,000 distinct CDR3 sequences; about 13% are singletons. This clonotype was seen at least ten times. The genes are TRBV7-2 and TRBJ2-5, with 11 bases lining up with TRBD2. The sequence was collected from a man aged 18 to 29 who had mild COVID-19 (a few samples of this study predate the infection). Cell type and time point are not known. Sequencing was done on a sample of PBMCs or a T cell subset sorted from them (not recorded which). CDR3 bases: TGTGCCAGCAGCTCTCTAGCGGGGGGTCCCCAAGAGACCCAGTACTTC. Its protein is CASSSLAGGPQETQYF.